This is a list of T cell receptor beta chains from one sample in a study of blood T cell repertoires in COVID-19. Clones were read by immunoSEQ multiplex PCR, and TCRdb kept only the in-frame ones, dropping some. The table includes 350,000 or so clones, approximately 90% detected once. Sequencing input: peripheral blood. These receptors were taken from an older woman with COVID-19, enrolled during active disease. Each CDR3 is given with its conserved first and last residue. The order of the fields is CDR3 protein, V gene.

CASSTDRYSGNTIYF,TRBV6-6
CASSQGRATSGMISYEQYF,TRBV4-1
CASRGREGNTEAFF,TRBV19
CASSSPGVGDTEAFF,TRBV28
CASSQGGRPSGGPNNEQFF,TRBV4-1
CASSLGRGYGYTF,TRBV7-6
CASSLGPGGRNTEAFF,TRBV7-9
CSVGDSGYGYTF,TRBV29-1
CASSMAGRIQPQHF,TRBV19
CASSPDRNSPLHF,TRBV2
CASSLRASNQPQHF,TRBV28
CSVQLDRVVTQYF,TRBV29-1
CASSQDPVSGNTIYF,TRBV4-1
CASSPLKGESPLHF,TRBV18
CASMSVSYEQYF,TRBV12-3/TRBV12-4
CASSQGEGGSNQPQHF,TRBV7-2
CASSQVPTGRTGELFF,TRBV3-1/TRBV3-2
CSAGAHGSTDTQYF,TRBV29-1
CATGSGTSGGFSYEQYF,TRBV15
CASSLGPQGVSFF,TRBV28
CASSRSGAKETQYF,TRBV7-3
CASSQLAGGPHEQFF,TRBV5-1
CASSLTENYGYTF,TRBV5-1
CAWSTGVKQTDTIYF,TRBV30
CATSRDQVGGTDTQYF,TRBV15
CASSSQAGRTDTQYF,TRBV27
CASSMLPGGYEQYF,TRBV19
CASRSPWTGTYNSPLHF,TRBV28
CASREATGFNSPLHF,TRBV27
CASSVRTEGGRYTF,TRBV5-6
CASSLWTEANYGYTF,TRBV28